These 11 T cell receptor beta chains came from one sample sequenced in a study of blood T cell repertoires in COVID-19. Profiled with immunoSEQ multiplex PCR; TCRdb holds only in-frame clones, not every one. The table includes approximately 75,000 clones, about 89% detected once. Sequencing was carried out using peripheral blood. Receptors originate from a man between 60 and 70 years old with acute or convalescent COVID-19.

The chain has TRBV30 and TRBJ2-7; TRBD1 might be the D (6 bases). Germline V gene sequence: CDR1 GTSNPN, CDR2 SVGIG (reference sequence). V was shortened by 3 bases and J by 2 bases, with 8 bases between the two germline ends. There are 12 residues in the CDR3. CDR3 in amino acids: CAWRQGTYEQYF. The CDR3 DNA sequence: TGTGCCTGGAGACAGGGCACCTACGAGCAGTACTTC.

The rearrangement uses TRBV24-1 and TRBJ2-2; D uncertain. This CDR3 spans 16 amino acids. Germline V gene sequence: CDR1 KGHDR, CDR2 SFDVKD. V was cut by 1 base and J by 0 bases, with 8 bases left in between. CDR3: CATSDFPEPNTGELFF. The CDR3 coding sequence is TGTGCCACCAGTGATTTTCCCGAGCCGAACACCGGGGAGCTGTTTTTT.

This clone was observed a single time. The rearrangement joins TRBV18 to TRBJ1-1; D uncertain. The CDR3 runs 12 residues. CDR1 is KGHSH and CDR2 is LQKENI in the germline V gene. Trimming left V 3 bases short and J 1 base short, with 3 bases between. The CDR3 nucleotides read TGTGCCAGCTCACCCTCGAACACTGAAGCTTTCTTT. This translates into CASSPSNTEAFF. Drawing the rest from reference TRBV18 and TRBJ1-1, the complete variable domain is NAGVMQNPRHLVRRRGQEARLRCSPMKGHSHVYWYRQLPEEGLKFMVYLQKENIIDESGMPKERFSAEFPKEGPSILRIQQVVRGDSAAYFCASSPSNTEAFFGQGTRLTVV.

The chain couples TRBV29-1 to TRBJ2-7, with TRBD1 matching 10 bases. CDR1 and CDR2 (germline): SQVTM, ANQGSEA. Trimming took 1 base from V and 4 from J; bases not matched to a gene: 7. CDR3 size: 15 residues. The CDR3 nucleotides are TGCAGCGTTGAAGCTCCGTGGGACAGGGGATACGAGCAGTACTTC. Protein sequence: CSVEAPWDRGYEQYF.

CDR3 protein: CASSLRHGTGGETQYF. The CDR3 nucleotides read TGTGCCAGCAGTTTAAGGCATGGGACAGGGGGAGAGACCCAGTACTTC. This chain connects TRBV27 to TRBJ2-5, with 11 bases lining up with TRBD1. V gave up 2 bases and J gave up 4 bases; unmatched junction bases: 6. The CDR3 contains 16 residues. Per germline, CDR1 MNHEY and CDR2 SMNVEV (reference sequence).

The V and J genes are TRBV27 and TRBJ2-2, with TRBD1 matching over 8 bases. Germline loops: CDR1 MNHEY, CDR2 SMNVEV (reference sequence). The CDR3 covers 13 residues. Germline trimming cut 6 bases from V and 8 bases from J; bases unmatched to any gene: 5. The CDR3 bases are TGTGCCAGCAGGTCAGGGGGCCGAGGGGAGCTGTTTTTT. Residues: CASRSGGRGELFF.

The chain recombines TRBV4-1 with TRBJ2-7; TRBD1 aligns across 7 bases. J was trimmed by 7 bases and V by 2 bases; bases with no gene match: 8. CDR1 MGHRA and CDR2 YSYEKL come from the germline V gene. The CDR3 is 14 amino acids. The CDR3 region has the DNA TGCGCCAGCAGCCAACGGGGACAGCTGGGGGAGCAGTACTTC. This translates into CASSQRGQLGEQYF.

The rearrangement joins TRBV10-3 to TRBJ2-1; a weak D match, TRBD2 (6 bases). This CDR3 comprises 15 residues. V was pared by 6 bases and J by 3 bases, with 15 bases between. Germline-derived CDR1 and CDR2 are ENHRY and SYGVKD. The CDR3 loop is CAISEVAGLYNEQFF. CDR3 coding DNA: TGTGCCATCAGCGAGGTGGCGGGACTCTACAATGAGCAGTTCTTC.

This clone was seen just once. The rearrangement uses TRBV5-4 and TRBJ2-1; 9 nucleotides match TRBD2. The trim removed 4 bases at V and 0 bases at J, leaving 14 bases unmatched. Looked up from germline, CDR1 is SGHNT and CDR2 is YYREEE (reference sequence). This CDR3 region has 19 residues. CDR3 in DNA: TGTGCCAGCAGCCCCCGGGGGGTAGCGGGGGTTAGCTCCTACAATGAGCAGTTCTTC. Its protein is CASSPRGVAGVSSYNEQFF.

The chain recombines TRBV29-1 with TRBJ1-1, with TRBD1 matching over 8 bases. CDR1 and CDR2 (germline): SQVTM, ANQGSEA. The J segment lost 5 bases and the V segment lost 6 bases, leaving 8 bases of the junction unmatched. CDR3 size: 13 residues. CDR3 coding DNA: TGCAGCGTGGTCGGACAGGGAGGAACTGAAGCTTTCTTT. Its protein product is CSVVGQGGTEAFF.

The V and J genes are TRBV29-1 and TRBJ1-1, with 7 bases fitting TRBD1. CDR1 is SQVTM, CDR2 ANQGSEA, per germline. CDR3 length: 13 residues. V trimming: 7 bases; J trimming: 1 base; junction bases outside the gene matches: 6. The CDR3 nucleotides are TGCAGCGGAAGACAGGGTCAGAACACTGAAGCTTTCTTT. Encoded protein: CSGRQGQNTEAFF. Complete variable domain (other parts from reference TRBV29-1 and TRBJ1-1): SAVISQKPSRDICQRGTSLTIQCQVDSQVTMMFWYRQQPGQSLTLIATANQGSEATYESGFVIDKFPISRPNLTFSTLTVSNMSPEDSSIYLCSGRQGQNTEAFFGQGTRLTVV.